The 14 T cell receptor beta chains listed next were all sequenced from one sample in a study of blood T cell repertoires in COVID-19. The protocol was immunoSEQ multiplex PCR, while the TCRdb copy is restricted to in-frame clones and leaves out a portion. The table records about 220,000 clones, around 81% of them present only once. The specimen was peripheral blood. The receptor source for this set is a woman in her twenties or thirties who had recovered from COVID-19.

The chain combines TRBV5-8 with TRBJ2-2; possible D gene TRBD2, 6 bases. CDR1 is SGHTS and CDR2 is YDEGEE in the germline V gene. Trimming cost V 1 base and J 2 bases, with 15 bases left between them. CDR3 length equals 17 residues. CDR3 protein: CASSLIRSSDNTGELFF. DNA of the CDR3: TGTGCCAGCAGCTTGATACGGTCTAGCGACAACACCGGGGAGCTGTTTTTT.

This clone has more than one count but fewer than ten. V gene TRBV18 combines with J gene TRBJ2-6; TRBD1 matches at 10 bases. The CDR3 loop spans 18 amino acids. The J segment lost 4 bases and the V segment lost 0 bases, leaving 6 bases of the junction unmatched. Germline V gene lookup returns CDR1 KGHSH and CDR2 LQKENI. In DNA, the CDR3 is TGTGCCAGCTCACCACCCGGGACAGGGGTGCAAGGGGCCAACGTCCTGACTTTC. Protein product: CASSPPGTGVQGANVLTF.

This chain joins TRBV19 and TRBJ2-7; 8 nucleotides agree with TRBD2. The V gene's germline CDR1 is LNHDA and CDR2 SQIVND (reference sequence). V lost 6 bases and J lost 1; bases outside the gene matches: 8. The CDR3 covers 15 residues. The CDR3 region is CASRRGELGSYEQYF. DNA of the CDR3: TGTGCCAGTAGGCGGGGGGAGCTGGGTTCCTACGAGCAGTACTTC.

This chain connects TRBV1 to TRBJ2-2; the D segment call TRBD2 is taken from the table without a DNA check. TRBV1 is flagged as a pseudogene. The CDR3 is 17 amino acids. The CDR3 sequence is CTSSHPGGGLDTGELFF. The CDR3 DNA reads as TGCACCAGCAGCCACCCGGGGGGAGGGCTTGACACCGGGGAGCTGTTTTTT.

The V call is TRBV12-5, the J call TRBJ2-7, with D possibly TRBD2 on 5 matching bases. Trimming left V 7 bases short and J 3 bases short, with 13 bases between. In germline, CDR1 is LGHNT, CDR2 FRNRAP. The CDR3 has 13 amino acids. This chain's CDR3 is CASVTGINYEQYF. The CDR3 nucleotides are TGTGCTAGTGTTACCGGGATCAACTACGAGCAGTACTTC.

The CDR3 region is CASTITGGQGYTF. The CDR3 DNA reads as TGTGCCAGCACTATCACAGGGGGTCAGGGCTACACCTTC. V and J are TRBV6-5 and TRBJ1-2, with 8 bases identical to TRBD1. The CDR3 length is 13 residues. Germline CDR1 MNHEY, CDR2 SVGAGI. V was pared by 7 bases and J by 8 bases, with 9 bases of the junction left unmatched.

The chain recombines TRBV2 with TRBJ1-1, with D uncertain. The CDR3 loop spans 13 amino acids. V was trimmed by 8 bases and J by 0 bases, leaving 10 bases between them. Germline V CDR1 and CDR2: SNHLY, FYNNEI. The CDR3 spells CASGRELNTEAFF. In DNA, the CDR3 is TGTGCCAGCGGGAGGGAGTTGAACACTGAAGCTTTCTTT. Together with reference TRBV2 and TRBJ1-1, the CDR3 gives the full variable domain: EPEVTQTPSHQVTQMGQEVILRCVPISNHLYFYWYRQILGQKVEFLVSFYNNEISEKSEIFDDQFSVERPDGSNFTLKIRSTKLEDSAMYFCASGRELNTEAFFGQGTRLTVV.

The chain joins TRBV5-1 to TRBJ1-2; 7 bases line up with TRBD1. Unmatched junction bases numbered 14, after V lost 4 bases and J lost 8 bases. Germline V gives CDR1 SGHRS, CDR2 YFSETQ. The CDR3 is made up of 15 amino acids. The CDR3 nucleotides are TGCGCCAGCAGCCCCGAACAGGGGCCCACCCGGGGCTACACCTTC. Translation gives CASSPEQGPTRGYTF.

The rearrangement joins TRBV9 to TRBJ2-1; D may be TRBD2 (5 bases). The V end lost 2 bases, the J end lost 9 bases, and 12 bases lay between the germline ends. The germline V gene has CDR1 SGDLS and CDR2 YYNGEE. This CDR3 is 13 amino acids long. The CDR3 here is CASSVRPSGEQFF. The CDR3 DNA sequence: TGTGCCAGCAGCGTTCGACCCAGCGGTGAGCAGTTCTTC.

This chain joins TRBV5-8 and TRBJ2-3; the D is unclear. The CDR3 has 15 residues. The ends were cut back, 1 base at V and 0 bases at J, with 9 bases in the middle. Germline CDR1 SGHTS, CDR2 YDEGEE. For the CDR3, the DNA is TGTGCCAGCAGCTTGAGTCACTCTAGCACAGATACGCAGTATTTT. Its translation: CASSLSHSSTDTQYF.

The gene calls are TRBV7-9 and TRBJ2-1, with TRBD2 identical over 7 bases. The junction had 12 bases not matched to a gene; V was cut back by 8 bases and J by 5 bases. This CDR3 is built from 15 residues. Germline V gene sequence: CDR1 SEHNR, CDR2 FQNEAQ (reference sequence). In DNA, the CDR3 is TGTGCCAGCCCTGAATTGGGGACTATAAACAATGAGCAGTTCTTC. Translated, it gives CASPELGTINNEQFF.

The chain recombines TRBV24-1 with TRBJ1-4, with a possible D match to TRBD1 (6 bases). Trimming stripped 4 bases from V and 6 bases from J, with 8 bases between. The length of the CDR3 is 13 residues. Germline V gives CDR1 KGHDR, CDR2 SFDVKD. As DNA, the CDR3 is TGTGCCACCAGTGAACGACAGGATGAAAAACTGTTTTTT. Its translation: CATSERQDEKLFF.

The chain couples TRBV6-5 to TRBJ2-7, with TRBD2 identical over 9 bases. The germline gives CDR1 MNHEY, CDR2 SVGAGI. V was clipped by 7 bases and J by 2 bases; unmatched bases: 6. This CDR3 comprises 14 residues. The CDR3 protein is CASTPLAGPYEQYF. Here the CDR3 DNA reads TGTGCCAGCACTCCACTAGCGGGTCCCTACGAGCAGTACTTC.

This rearrangement joins TRBV6-4 to TRBJ2-1; 7 nucleotides align to TRBD2. The length of the CDR3 is 16 residues. V lost 2 bases and J lost 2; bases outside the gene matches: 6. Germline values: CDR1 MRHNA, CDR2 SNTAGT. The CDR3 sequence is CASSDDFAGAYNEQFF. The CDR3 region has the DNA TGTGCCAGCAGTGACGATTTCGCGGGAGCCTACAATGAGCAGTTCTTC.